This T cell receptor (beta chain) was documented in a study of cytomegalovirus exposure and HLA in healthy donors (dated by TCRdb to about 2017). Context from the whole study: An earlier analysis of roughly 500 of the donors reported 250 to 350 Gb of sequence data and 120 million or so unique TCR beta sequences from 150 million to 200 million T cells. Approximately 310 gigabases of sequencing data and 70 million to 100 million unique TCR sequences made up an early release that covered over 550 HLA-typed donors. Among the roughly 390 genotyped donors, approximately 81% belonged to the genetic ancestry cluster associated with self-reported Caucasian donors. The aim of the study was to test whether cataloging public T cell receptors could identify signatures of past pathogen exposure. Using immunosequencing, the study profiled T cell repertoires from some 670 subjects and related those repertoires to cytomegalovirus serostatus. A separate validation cohort of approximately 120 different subjects was used in addition to the approximately 670-subject first cohort. To predict cytomegalovirus infection status, the study brought together high-throughput TCR immunosequencing, statistical association of individual TCRs with disease status, and machine learning. A later analysis re-analyzed previously published TCR beta repertoires from roughly 630 donors and added high-resolution HLA genotyping to study TCR occurrence patterns. Rather than using new phenotypic data, the later analysis identified candidate immune exposures from TCR beta sequences and from how often those sequences occurred across donors. An earlier analysis of some 600 of the donors applied high-throughput TCR beta sequencing to assess whether each TCR beta V gene segment acted as functional or pseudogenic. Donor age, sex, ethnicity and CMV serostatus were collected together with the repertoire data. In a later genetic analysis, genome-wide SNP genotypes for about 60% of the 666 donors were used, and that subset was treated as a discovery cohort. Every repertoire in the discovery cohort had been generated on one and the same sequencing platform. HLA typing covered class I and class II loci at four-digit resolution. The number of donors typed differed by locus, with roughly 629-640 for A, B, C, DRB1 and DQB1, around 520 for DQA1, about 610 for DPA1, and some 440 for DPB1. Because of strong linkage in the cohort, roughly five DR-DQ haplotypes were treated as single units for association and clustering. Across some 400 genotyped donors of the cohort, an average of about 200,000 unique TCR beta nucleotide sequences per donor were sequenced, and about a sixth of those sequences were non-productive. The full study reports these points: Linkage disequilibrium might explain the correlated functional status among segregating V segments, but an unknown experimental factor could not be excluded. In vitro tests confirmed that a few of the cytomegalovirus-associated TCR beta chains recognize cytomegalovirus antigens. Because counts were too low, some 16 rarely observed V segments, including chromosome 9 orphons, were excluded from the earlier analysis of around 640 of the donors. The classifier was reported to diagnose cytomegalovirus status with high specificity and sensitivity in both the original cohort and the validation cohort. The authors suggested that the approach could potentially be extended to other disease states and immunological phenotypes. Compared with the roughly 670-donor mean, donors in an Asian-associated ancestry cluster had fewer N-insertions in productive TCRs, according to a later genetic analysis. Because HLA typing was missing for some donors at each locus, association tests included only the typed subset. The only immune exposure information available for the cohort was CMV serostatus. In an earlier analysis of under 600 of the donors, most TCR beta V segments were observed in productive rearrangements about 87% or about 30% of the time, broadly matching IMGT annotations. The study gave a list of 150 to 200 TCR beta chains associated with cytomegalovirus. Most CMV-associated TCR beta chains appeared to be HLA-restricted in a later analysis, and the HLA associations seemed to be driven largely by CMV exposure. Strong co-occurrence of HLA alleles, especially DR and DQ, made assigning TCR associations to individual alleles difficult. The presence/absence analyses assumed that sequencing depth was roughly uniform across donors, and that assumption may not be true. This cohort had only TCR beta chains sequenced, and the lack of alpha or paired-chain data limited which features could be detected. In a later genetic analysis, a missense DCLRE1C variant was associated with V-gene and J-gene trimming of TCR beta chains, and the association was replicated in an independent cohort. Most TCR sequences were seen in very few donors, while some public TCRs were found in many individuals. In a later analysis, around 17,000 TCR beta sequences were associated with specific HLA alleles at a false discovery rate of 0.05. Compared with equally common non-associated chains, HLA-associated TCR beta chains in a later analysis were more clonally expanded and had lower generation probabilities. In a later analysis, TCR association rates were found to vary across HLA loci, with the most associated TCRs seen for DRB1 alleles and the fewest for HLA-C alleles. A further reported finding was that TCR beta sequences accurately predicted the HLA-A and HLA-B alleles for most subjects in the first cohort. Several of the top co-occurrence clusters appeared to be linked to parvovirus B19, influenza, CMV and Epstein-Barr virus, according to a later analysis. Because the 87-base-pair reads could not distinguish some IMGT-functional V segments, including TRBV6-2 and TRBV6-3, those segments were excluded. The sequencing pipeline was judged likely to have produced a cluster of highly shared sequence variants as a technical artifact.

The cohort comprised under 700 healthy bone marrow donors. At the time of sampling, all cohort members were nominally healthy, though unrecorded immune exposures were likely present. The donor was CMV seropositive and was included in the group of some 290 seropositive cohort members. A peripheral blood sample was collected from each donor, and TCR beta sequencing was performed on peripheral blood mononuclear cells. Genomic DNA was extracted from the blood cell samples with the Qiagen DNeasy Blood Extraction Kit. Libraries were constructed by the immunoSEQ multiplex PCR assay. A mixture of 60 forward primers for TCR Vbeta segments and 13 reverse primers for TCR Jbeta segments was used in the multiplex PCR. A multiplex PCR assay on genomic DNA amplified the CDR3 region of rearranged TCR beta genes. Amplified TCR beta libraries were sequenced as 87-base-pair reads on the Illumina HiSeq System. On the authors' methods: A later analysis counted tens of millions of unique TCR beta chains across the 690 or so repertoires, and 10 million to 12 million of these chains were shared by at least two donors. A nearest-neighbor algorithm error-corrected the raw reads and collapsed the reads into unique sequences, merging closely related sequences to remove PCR and sequencing errors. CDR3 sequences were aligned to IMGT reference sequences to assign V, D and J gene segments. Each retained sequence needed at least a six-nucleotide match to both a V gene segment and a J gene segment. Rearrangements were classified as productive when the CDR3 lacked stop codons and remained in frame with V and J, and all other rearrangements were classified as non-productive. CDR3 was defined by IMGT convention, running from the second conserved V-encoded cysteine to the conserved J-encoded phenylalanine. In an earlier analysis of roughly 580 of the donors, sequences lacking an unambiguous match to a single V gene segment were excluded. An earlier analysis of under 750 of the donors called V segments functional above 56.7% productive rearrangements and segregating when the between-donor standard deviation exceeded 5%. A statistical classification framework was built to diagnose cytomegalovirus status from the catalog of TCR beta chain sequences. In a later analysis, V and J genes were assigned by comparing TCR nucleotide sequences against IMGT/GENE-DB human TR gene sequences. Using the TCRdist pipeline, a later analysis assigned CDR3 sequences along with most-parsimonious VDJ recombination scenarios. In a later analysis, each TCR beta chain was defined by its CDR3 amino acid sequence together with its V-gene family, and reads without a unique V-gene family were excluded. In a later analysis, fewer than 650 highly shared, low-generation-probability nucleotide sequences were removed to address suspected cross-contamination and a sequencing artifact. For each public chain, a later analysis derived a clonal expansion index from normalized ranks of inferred template counts within each repertoire. In a later analysis, generation probabilities were computed with a VDJ recombination model fitted to out-of-frame rearrangements, and the resulting probabilities were checked against IGoR. A later analysis scored TCR-TCR, TCR-HLA and TCR-CMV co-occurrence with hypergeometric tests, applying a repertoire-size bias correction to TCR pairs. False discovery rates were estimated in a later analysis by permuting HLA or CMV assignments 20 times. In a later analysis, co-occurring TCRs were grouped using DBSCAN, with TCRdist sequence similarity added in when clustering inside HLA-allele-positive subsets. Repertoires with fewer than 30,000 or more than 120,000 public chains were left out of co-occurrence clustering, as were five repertoires with anomalous nucleotide sharing. As stored in TCRdb, this immuneACCESS dataset retains in-frame rearrangements with V and J assigned. A fraction of the clones does not appear; measured against another copy, unresolved V genes explain less than half of the discrepancy, and the remainder lacks a known reason. From that table come the V and J calls and clone size; the DNA was used to work out D and trimming. The sample has around 200,000 clones on record, under 85% of them singletons. The ten largest make up roughly 10% of the sample.

The CDR3 covers 16 residues, taking in both the cysteine and the phenylalanine. The retained sequence is limited to the CDR3, 48 bases, with the frame set at the first base. The germline V gene yields MDHEN for CDR1 and SYDVKM for CDR2. V is shortened by 6 bases, J by 0 bases, and the region joining them spans 17 bases. With regard to this clone: Its antigen has not been determined. No clone much larger than this one lies a single base away; base qualities are absent.

The chain is made from TRBV28 and TRBJ1-2; a weak D assignment points to TRBD1 (5 bases agree). The receptor comes from a woman between 45 and 65 years old in good health and CMV-seropositive. Material: PBMCs. The DNA sequence is as follows: TGTGCCAGCAGACGAGGTGGGGGGGGGTCTAACTATGGCTACACCTTC. This yields the protein CASRRGGGGSNYGYTF.